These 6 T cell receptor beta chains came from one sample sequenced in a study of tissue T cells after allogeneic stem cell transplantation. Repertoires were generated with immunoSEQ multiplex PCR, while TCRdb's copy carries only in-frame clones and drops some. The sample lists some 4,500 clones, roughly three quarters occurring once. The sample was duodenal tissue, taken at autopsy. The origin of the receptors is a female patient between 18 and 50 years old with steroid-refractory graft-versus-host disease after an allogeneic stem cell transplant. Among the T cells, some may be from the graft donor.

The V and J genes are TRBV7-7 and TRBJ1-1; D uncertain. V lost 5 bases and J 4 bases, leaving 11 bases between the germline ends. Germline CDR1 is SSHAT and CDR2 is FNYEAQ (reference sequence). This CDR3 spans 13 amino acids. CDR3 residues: CASSLGWATEAFF. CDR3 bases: TGTGCCAGCAGCCTTGGGTGGGCCACTGAAGCTTTCTTT.

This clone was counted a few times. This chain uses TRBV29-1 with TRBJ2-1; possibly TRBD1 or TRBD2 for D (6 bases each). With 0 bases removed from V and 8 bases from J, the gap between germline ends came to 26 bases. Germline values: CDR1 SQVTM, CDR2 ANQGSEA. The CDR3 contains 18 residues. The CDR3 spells CSVEDLGVGGASPDEQFF. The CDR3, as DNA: TGCAGCGTTGAAGATCTAGGGGTGGGGGGCGCGAGTCCCGATGAGCAGTTCTTC.

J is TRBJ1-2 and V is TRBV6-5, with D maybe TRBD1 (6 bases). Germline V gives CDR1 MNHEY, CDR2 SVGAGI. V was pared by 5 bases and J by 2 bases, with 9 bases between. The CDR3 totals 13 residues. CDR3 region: CASSRTANYGYTF. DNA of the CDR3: TGTGCCAGCAGTAGGACAGCCAACTATGGCTACACCTTC.

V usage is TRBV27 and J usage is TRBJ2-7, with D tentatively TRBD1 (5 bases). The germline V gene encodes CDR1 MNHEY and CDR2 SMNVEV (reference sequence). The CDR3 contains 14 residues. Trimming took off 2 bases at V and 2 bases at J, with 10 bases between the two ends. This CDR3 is CASSLRQGPYEQYF. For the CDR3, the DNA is TGTGCCAGCAGTTTAAGGCAGGGCCCCTACGAGCAGTACTTC.

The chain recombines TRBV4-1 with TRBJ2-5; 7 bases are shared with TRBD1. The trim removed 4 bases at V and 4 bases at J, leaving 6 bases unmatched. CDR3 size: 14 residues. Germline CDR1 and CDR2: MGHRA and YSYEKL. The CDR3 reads CASSPQGKGETQYF. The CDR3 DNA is TGCGCCAGCAGCCCACAGGGGAAGGGAGAGACCCAGTACTTC.

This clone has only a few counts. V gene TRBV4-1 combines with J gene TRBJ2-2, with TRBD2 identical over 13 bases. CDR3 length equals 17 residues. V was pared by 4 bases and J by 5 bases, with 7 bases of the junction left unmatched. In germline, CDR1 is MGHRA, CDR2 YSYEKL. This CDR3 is CASSPRPTSGRTGELFF. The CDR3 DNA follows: TGCGCCAGCAGCCCCAGACCGACTAGCGGGAGGACCGGGGAGCTGTTTTTT.